One sample yielded the 10 T cell receptor beta chains listed below, sequenced in a study of T cells in Graves' hyperthyroidism and ophthalmopathy. Using RNA transcripts as the source, TCR beta CDR3 regions were amplified. The TCR CDR3 first-round RT-PCR relied on the HTBI primer set. From the multiplex PCR reads, TCRdb called clonotypes with MiXCR, one entry per CDR3 protein. The profile shows some 370,000 distinct CDR3 sequences, over 12% of them singletons. The sample comprised blood. These receptors were taken from a man aged 45-65 years with Graves' ophthalmopathy.

This clonotype was counted at least ten times. The chain employs TRBV3-1 and TRBJ2-5, with D perhaps TRBD2 (6 bases). Per the germline V gene, CDR1 is LGHDT and CDR2 is YNNKEL (reference sequence). V lost 5 bases, J lost 4 bases, and 23 bases lay in between. The CDR3 is 17 amino acids. For the CDR3, the DNA is TGTGCCAGCAGCTCCCCTCTTTTGGCGGGGAGTAGAGAGACCCAGTACTTC. Translated: CASSSPLLAGSRETQYF.

The rearrangement links TRBV30 to TRBJ1-2; D unresolved. The CDR3 is 13 amino acids. The germline CDR1 and CDR2 sequences are GTSNPN and SVGIG (reference sequence). Trimming took off 4 bases at V and 0 bases at J, with 9 bases between the two ends. CDR3 nucleotides: TGTGCCTGGACAGCTCCAGCTAACTATGGCTACACCTTC. Protein sequence: CAWTAPANYGYTF.

This clonotype was observed many times. The V call is TRBV3-1, the J call TRBJ2-6; D call uncertain. The V gene's germline CDR1 is LGHDT and CDR2 YNNKEL (reference sequence). V was shortened by 5 bases and J by 0 bases, with 8 bases between the two germline ends. The CDR3 loop spans 15 amino acids. CDR3 sequence reads: CASSDKHSGANVLTF. The DNA of the CDR3 is TGTGCCAGCAGCGATAAACACTCTGGGGCCAACGTCCTGACTTTC.

This clonotype appeared a few times. V gene TRBV2 combines with J gene TRBJ2-1; TRBD2 matches at 9 bases. Germline CDR1 SNHLY, CDR2 FYNNEI. CDR3 length: 14 residues. V trimming: 3 bases; J trimming: 9 bases; junction bases outside the gene matches: 6. This CDR3 reads CASSEAGGLLEQFF. Written as DNA, the CDR3 is TGTGCCAGCAGTGAGGCGGGAGGGCTTCTTGAGCAGTTCTTC.

This clonotype was observed a few times. The chain recombines TRBV12-3 or TRBV12-4 with TRBJ1-1; D uncertain. The CDR3 runs 15 residues. V lost 4 bases and J lost 0, with 12 bases in between. CDR3 sequence reads: CASSSPGNLNTEAFF. The CDR3 coding sequence is TGTGCCAGCAGTTCGCCTGGCAACTTGAACACTGAAGCTTTCTTT.

This clonotype came up a few times. The V gene is TRBV11-2, the J gene TRBJ1-1; D perhaps matches TRBD1 (6 bases). CDR1 is SGHAT, CDR2 FQNNGV, per germline. V lost 0 bases and J 6 bases, leaving 14 bases between the germline ends. The CDR3 contains 15 residues. This CDR3 is CASSLDLARGPEAFF. The CDR3 DNA follows: TGTGCCAGCAGCTTAGATTTAGCCAGGGGTCCTGAAGCTTTCTTT. Supplemented by reference TRBV11-2 and TRBJ1-1, the full variable domain reads EAGVAQSPRYKIIEKRQSVAFWCNPISGHATLYWYQQILGQGPKLLIQFQNNGVVDDSQLPKDRFSAERLKGVDSTLKIQPAKLEDSAVYLCASSLDLARGPEAFFGQGTRLTVV.

This clonotype has only a few counts. This CDR3 reads CASSPEAGANVLTF. Here the CDR3 DNA reads TGTGCCAGCTCACCAGAGGCTGGGGCCAACGTCCTGACTTTC. V usage is TRBV18 and J usage is TRBJ2-6; the D is unclear. Trimming cost V 2 bases and J 2 bases, with 4 bases left between them. The CDR3 has 14 residues. The germline V gene has CDR1 KGHSH and CDR2 LQKENI.

This clonotype was seen at least ten times. The rearrangement links TRBV19 to TRBJ2-7; D possibly matches TRBD1 or TRBD2 (5 bases each). Germline CDR1 is LNHDA and CDR2 is SQIVND (reference sequence). V shed 1 base and J shed 3 bases, with 13 bases lying between them. The CDR3 length is 15 residues. The CDR3 DNA is TGTGCCAGTAGTATAGCTTCCGGGACGGGCTACGAGCAGTACTTC. Protein: CASSIASGTGYEQYF.

This clonotype was observed at least ten times. The chain combines TRBV30 with TRBJ1-2; possibly TRBD1 for D (6 bases). The germline V gene encodes CDR1 GTSNPN and CDR2 SVGIG (reference sequence). Trimming left V 2 bases short and J 8 bases short, with 15 bases between. The CDR3 loop spans 13 amino acids. The CDR3 DNA reads as TGTGCCTGGAGTCTAACAGGGTTACGAGGCTACACCTTC. It encodes CAWSLTGLRGYTF.

At least ten counts were recorded for this clonotype. The chain combines TRBV7-2 with TRBJ1-4, with D tentatively TRBD1 (5 bases). The CDR3 length is 16 residues. Germline CDR1 is SGHTA and CDR2 is FQGNSA. Trimming removed 4 bases from V and 3 bases from J, with 15 bases in between. CDR3 in DNA: TGTGCCAGCAGCTCTGGACACTCCGGGGCTAATGAAAAACTGTTTTTT. Translating it yields CASSSGHSGANEKLFF.